Listed below are T cell receptor beta chains from one sample, sequenced in a study of blood T cell repertoires in COVID-19. Generated by immunoSEQ multiplex PCR, the TCRdb table keeps only in-frame clones and is missing some. The sample records about 200,000 clones, approximately 84% being singletons. The sequenced sample consisted of peripheral blood. Receptor source: a woman in her fifties or sixties with active or convalescent COVID-19. The CDR3 runs from the conserved cysteine through the conserved F or W. A D gene is named only where the DNA matches it firmly. Rows give clone size only sometimes, using once, few, many, or a class for an expanded clone.

j_gene | v_gene | d_gene | abundance | CDR3aa | CDR3nt
TRBJ2-3 | TRBV5-4 | NA | NA | CASSLGQGTKAFTDTQYF | TGTGCCAGCAGCTTGGGTCAGGGGACAAAGGCTTTCACAGATACGCAGTATTTT
TRBJ2-3 | TRBV18 | NA | NA | CASCPGQTFTDTQYF | TGTGCCAGCTGCCCCGGACAGACTTTTACAGATACGCAGTATTTT
TRBJ1-4 | TRBV5-1 | NA | NA | CASSPGGNSVEKLFF | TGCGCCAGCAGCCCGGGAGGGAATTCGGTTGAAAAACTGTTTTTT
TRBJ2-3 | TRBV10-2 | TRBD2 | NA | CASSSPTSGHTDTQYF | TGCGCCAGCAGTTCCCCGACTAGCGGACACACAGATACGCAGTATTTT
TRBJ1-1 | TRBV10-3 | TRBD1 | NA | CAISEQGALNTEAFF | TGTGCCATCTCGGAACAGGGGGCCTTGAACACTGAAGCTTTCTTT
TRBJ1-1 | TRBV5-1 | TRBD1 | NA | CASSGRTGTGEAFF | TGCGCCAGCAGCGGCCGGACAGGGACAGGTGAAGCTTTCTTT
TRBJ1-1 | TRBV9 | TRBD1 | NA | CASSEGALNTEAFF | TGTGCCAGCAGCGAGGGGGCCCTGAACACTGAAGCTTTCTTT
TRBJ1-2 | TRBV5-1 | TRBD1 | NA | CASSFQGGNYGYTF | TGCGCCAGCAGCTTCCAGGGGGGTAACTATGGCTACACCTTC
TRBJ1-4 | TRBV28 | NA | NA | CASSLREIVIF | TGTGCCAGCAGTTTAAGGGAGATAGTCATTTTT
TRBJ2-2 | TRBV2 | NA | few | CASSASESGELFF | TGTGCCAGCAGTGCTAGTGAATCCGGGGAGCTGTTTTTT
TRBJ2-1 | TRBV10-1 | NA | NA | CASKGDYNEQFF | TGCGCCAGTAAAGGGGACTACAATGAGCAGTTCTTC
TRBJ1-3 | TRBV5-6 | NA | NA | CASSGISGGTIYF | TGTGCCAGCAGTGGAATTTCGGGGGGCACCATATATTTT
TRBJ1-1 | TRBV10-3 | TRBD1 | NA | CAISLRGHVSTEAFF | TGTGCCATCAGTCTCAGGGGGCACGTCTCCACTGAAGCTTTCTTT
TRBJ1-1 | TRBV2 | NA | NA | CASRIRENTEAFF | TGTGCCAGCAGAATCCGGGAGAACACTGAAGCTTTCTTT
TRBJ2-1 | TRBV10-1 | NA | NA | CASSGGGRQFF | TGCGCCAGCAGTGGTGGGGGGAGGCAGTTCTTC
TRBJ2-1 | TRBV5-1 | TRBD2 | NA | CASSFAGASYNEQFF | TGCGCCAGCAGCTTTGCGGGAGCGTCCTACAATGAGCAGTTCTTC
TRBJ1-2 | TRBV9 | NA | NA | CASRAPVVKGGYTF | TGTGCCAGCAGAGCACCTGTCGTTAAGGGGGGCTACACCTTC
TRBJ1-1 | TRBV6-6 | TRBD1 | NA | CATNRDRGQKAFF | TGTGCCACTAACCGGGACAGGGGACAGAAAGCTTTCTTT
TRBJ2-3 | TRBV28 | TRBD2 | NA | CASSPSTGGPDTQYF | TGTGCCAGCAGTCCGTCGACGGGGGGTCCGGATACGCAGTATTTT
TRBJ2-1 | TRBV6-5 | TRBD2 | once | CASSYSFSGRDNEQFF | TGTGCCAGCAGTTACTCGTTTAGCGGGAGAGACAATGAGCAGTTCTTC
TRBJ1-1 | TRBV2 | NA | NA | CASGGVAVLNTEAFF | TGTGCCAGCGGAGGGGTAGCAGTCTTGAACACTGAAGCTTTCTTT
TRBJ2-3 | TRBV18 | NA | NA | CASSPRGDTQYF | TGTGCCAGCTCACCCAGGGGAGATACGCAGTATTTT
TRBJ2-1 | TRBV5-4 | NA | few | CASSFGGDSSYNEQFF | TGTGCCAGCAGCTTCGGGGGGGACAGCTCCTACAATGAGCAGTTCTTC
TRBJ1-1 | TRBV7-6 | TRBD1 | NA | CASSFSGGGTEAFF | TGTGCCAGCAGCTTTTCAGGGGGAGGCACTGAAGCTTTCTTT
TRBJ2-2 | TRBV5-1 | NA | NA | CASSTLPAGELFF | TGCGCCAGCAGTACCCTCCCAGCCGGGGAGCTGTTTTTT
TRBJ2-1 | TRBV11-2 | TRBD2 | NA | CASSPRASGMTGEQFF | TGTGCCAGCAGCCCGCGTGCTAGCGGGATGACGGGTGAGCAGTTCTTC
TRBJ1-5 | TRBV2 | TRBD1 | NA | CASGRDRGQPQHF | TGTGCCAGCGGTAGGGACAGAGGACAGCCCCAGCATTTT
TRBJ2-2 | TRBV5-6 | NA | once | CASSLFSGGAGELFF | TGTGCCAGCAGCTTGTTCTCTGGCGGGGCCGGGGAGCTGTTTTTT
TRBJ1-6 | TRBV5-6 | TRBD1 | NA | CASSLKDRERSPLHF | TGTGCCAGCAGCTTAAAGGACAGGGAACGATCACCCCTCCACTTT
TRBJ1-2 | TRBV20-1 | NA | few | CSAVQGSGYTF | TGCAGTGCTGTACAGGGTAGTGGCTACACCTTC
TRBJ1-1 | TRBV5-1 | TRBD1 | NA | CASSLGGPNTEAFF | TGCGCCAGCAGCTTAGGGGGCCCGAACACTGAAGCTTTCTTT
TRBJ2-3 | TRBV6-2/TRBV6-3 | NA | NA | CASSYFPPGLSSSRTDTQYF | TGTGCCAGCAGTTACTTTCCTCCCGGACTATCGTCATCTCGCACAGATACGCAGTATTTT
TRBJ1-5 | TRBV6-5 | NA | NA | CASSWTGGAQPQHF | TGTGCCAGCAGCTGGACGGGGGGGGCTCAGCCCCAGCATTTT
TRBJ1-3 | TRBV6-1 | NA | NA | CASSEYRNTIYF | TGTGCCAGCAGTGAATATCGGAACACCATATATTTT
TRBJ1-6 | TRBV4-1 | NA | once | CASSQGENVLHF | TGCGCCAGCAGCCAAGGGGAGAATGTCCTCCACTTT
TRBJ1-5 | TRBV28 | NA | NA | CASSLSQKNQPQHF | TGTGCCAGCAGTTTAAGTCAGAAGAATCAGCCCCAGCATTTT
TRBJ2-1 | TRBV11-2 | TRBD1 | NA | CASSATGGNNEQFF | TGTGCCAGCAGCGCGACAGGGGGGAACAATGAGCAGTTCTTC
TRBJ1-6 | TRBV18 | TRBD1 | once | CASSPGQGASNSPLHF | TGTGCCAGCTCACCCGGACAGGGGGCTTCCAATTCACCCCTCCACTTT
TRBJ1-5 | TRBV6-1 | NA | NA | CASSEQAMGNQPQHF | TGTGCCAGCAGTGAACAGGCCATGGGCAATCAGCCCCAGCATTTT
TRBJ1-1 | TRBV6-5 | TRBD1 | NA | CASSYSPGGLNTEAFF | TGTGCCAGCAGTTACTCGCCAGGGGGCCTGAACACTGAAGCTTTCTTT
TRBJ2-3 | TRBV3-1/TRBV3-2 | NA | NA | CASSHGGGNTQYF | TGTGCCAGCAGCCACGGAGGGGGCAATACGCAGTATTTT
TRBJ2-5 | TRBV10-2 | NA | NA | CASNEQGGARTQYF | TGCGCCAGCAACGAACAGGGTGGGGCACGGACCCAGTACTTC
TRBJ1-5 | TRBV5-4 | NA | NA | CASSLGGESNQPQHF | TGTGCCAGCAGCTTGGGGGGGGAGAGCAATCAGCCCCAGCATTTT
TRBJ1-1 | TRBV15 | NA | NA | CATSRVSAYTEAFF | TGTGCCACCAGCAGAGTAAGCGCCTACACTGAAGCTTTCTTT
TRBJ1-6 | TRBV6-5 | TRBD1 | NA | CASSSTGVSPLHF | TGTGCCAGCAGTTCAACAGGGGTCTCACCCCTCCACTTT
TRBJ1-3 | TRBV11-2 | TRBD1 | NA | CASSLDRGLGNTIYF | TGTGCCAGCAGCTTGGACAGGGGGCTCGGAAACACCATATATTTT
TRBJ1-5 | TRBV24-1 | NA | NA | CAPPSVTGNQPQHF | TGTGCACCCCCATCTGTAACGGGCAATCAGCCCCAGCATTTT